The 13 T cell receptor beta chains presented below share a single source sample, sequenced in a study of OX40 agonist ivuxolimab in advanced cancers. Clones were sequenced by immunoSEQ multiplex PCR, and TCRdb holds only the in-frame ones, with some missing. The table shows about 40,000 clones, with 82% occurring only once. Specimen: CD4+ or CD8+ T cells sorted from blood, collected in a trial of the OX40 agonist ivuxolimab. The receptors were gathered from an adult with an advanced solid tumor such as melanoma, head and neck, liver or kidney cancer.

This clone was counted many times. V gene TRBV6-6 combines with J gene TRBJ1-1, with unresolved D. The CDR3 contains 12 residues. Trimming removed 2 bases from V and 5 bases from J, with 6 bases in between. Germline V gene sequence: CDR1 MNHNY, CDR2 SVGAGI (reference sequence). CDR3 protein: CASSYGRTEAFF. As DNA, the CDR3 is TGTGCCAGCAGTTACGGACGGACTGAAGCTTTCTTT.

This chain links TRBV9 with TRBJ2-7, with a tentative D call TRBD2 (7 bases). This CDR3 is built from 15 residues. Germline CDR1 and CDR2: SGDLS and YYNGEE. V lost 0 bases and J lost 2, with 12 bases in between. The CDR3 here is CASSVGGGAAYEQYF. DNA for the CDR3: TGTGCCAGCAGCGTAGGAGGGGGGGCGGCCTACGAGCAGTACTTC.

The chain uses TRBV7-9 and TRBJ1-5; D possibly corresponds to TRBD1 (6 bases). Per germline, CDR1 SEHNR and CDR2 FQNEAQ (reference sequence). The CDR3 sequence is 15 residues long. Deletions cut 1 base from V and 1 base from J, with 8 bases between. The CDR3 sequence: CASSLGGQSNQPQHF. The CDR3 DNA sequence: TGTGCCAGCAGCTTAGGCGGACAGAGCAATCAGCCCCAGCATTTT.

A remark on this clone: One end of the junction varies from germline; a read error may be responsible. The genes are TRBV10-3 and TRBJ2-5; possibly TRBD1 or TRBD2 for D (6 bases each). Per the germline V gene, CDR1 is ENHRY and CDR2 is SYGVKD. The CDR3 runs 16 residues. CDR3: CAISDRDLGGLPPLHF. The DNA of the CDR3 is TGTGCCATCAGTGATAGGGACCTAGGGGGGTTGCCCCCTCTCCACTTC.

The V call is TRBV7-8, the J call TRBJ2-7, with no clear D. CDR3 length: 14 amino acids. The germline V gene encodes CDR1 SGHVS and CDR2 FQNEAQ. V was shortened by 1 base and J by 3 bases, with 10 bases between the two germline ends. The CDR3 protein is CASSLGVEIYEQYF. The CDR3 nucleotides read TGTGCCAGCAGCTTAGGGGTGGAGATCTACGAGCAGTACTTC.

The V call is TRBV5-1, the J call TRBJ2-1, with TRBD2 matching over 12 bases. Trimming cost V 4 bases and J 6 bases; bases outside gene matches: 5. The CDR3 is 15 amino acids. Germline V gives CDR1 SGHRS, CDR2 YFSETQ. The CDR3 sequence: CASSPGTSGPNEQFF. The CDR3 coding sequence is TGCGCCAGCAGCCCCGGGACTAGCGGGCCCAATGAGCAGTTCTTC.

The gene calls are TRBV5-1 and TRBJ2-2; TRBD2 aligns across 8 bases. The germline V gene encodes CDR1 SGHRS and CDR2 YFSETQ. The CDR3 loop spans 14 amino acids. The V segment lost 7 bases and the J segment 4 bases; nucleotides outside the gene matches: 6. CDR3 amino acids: CASLGGGATGELFF. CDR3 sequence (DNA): TGCGCCAGCCTCGGGGGGGGCGCCACCGGGGAGCTGTTTTTT.

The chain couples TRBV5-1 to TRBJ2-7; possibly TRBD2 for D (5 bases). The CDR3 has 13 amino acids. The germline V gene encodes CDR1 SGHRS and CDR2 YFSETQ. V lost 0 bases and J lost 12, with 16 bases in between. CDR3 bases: TGCGCCAGCAGCTTGGCGGCGGACTCACTGCGGTACTTC. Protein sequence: CASSLAADSLRYF.

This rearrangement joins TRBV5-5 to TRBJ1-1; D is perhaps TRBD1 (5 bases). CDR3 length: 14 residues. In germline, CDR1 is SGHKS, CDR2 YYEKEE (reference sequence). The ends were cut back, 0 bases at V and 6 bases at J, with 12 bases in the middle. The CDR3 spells CASSLAGQGSEAFF. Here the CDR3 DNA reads TGTGCCAGCAGCTTGGCAGGGCAAGGATCTGAAGCTTTCTTT.

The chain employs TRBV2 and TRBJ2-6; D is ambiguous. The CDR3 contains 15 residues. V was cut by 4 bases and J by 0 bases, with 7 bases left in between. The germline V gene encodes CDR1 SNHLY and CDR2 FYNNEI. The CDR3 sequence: CASSGGPSGANVLTF. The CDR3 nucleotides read TGTGCCAGCAGTGGTGGCCCCTCTGGGGCCAACGTCCTGACTTTC.

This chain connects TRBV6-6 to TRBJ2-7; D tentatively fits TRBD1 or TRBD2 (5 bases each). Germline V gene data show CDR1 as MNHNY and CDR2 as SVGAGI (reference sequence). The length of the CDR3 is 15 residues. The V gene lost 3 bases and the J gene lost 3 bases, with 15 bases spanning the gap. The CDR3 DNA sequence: TGTGCCAGCAGTTATGGTGGGGGAACGAACTACGAGCAGTACTTC. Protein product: CASSYGGGTNYEQYF.

The CDR3 spells CASSAGRNYEQYF. The CDR3 DNA is TGTGCCAGCAGCGCGGGACGGAACTACGAGCAGTACTTC. This chain uses TRBV9 with TRBJ2-7; the D call may be TRBD1 or TRBD2 (5 bases each). The CDR3 length is 13 residues. CDR1 is SGDLS, CDR2 YYNGEE, per germline. The V end lost 3 bases, the J end lost 3 bases, and 10 bases lay between the germline ends. Looking up the rest from reference TRBV9 and TRBJ2-7 gives the full variable domain: DSGVTQTPKHLITATGQRVTLRCSPRSGDLSVYWYQQSLDQGLQFLIQYYNGEERAKGNILERFSAQQFPDLHSELNLSSLELGDSALYFCASSAGRNYEQYFGPGTRLTVT.

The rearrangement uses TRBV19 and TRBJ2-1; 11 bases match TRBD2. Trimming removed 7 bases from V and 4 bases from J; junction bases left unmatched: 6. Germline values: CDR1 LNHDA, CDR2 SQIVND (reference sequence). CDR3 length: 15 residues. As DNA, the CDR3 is TGTGCCAGTACCTCTAGCGGGGGGCTTTACAATGAGCAGTTCTTC. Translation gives CASTSSGGLYNEQFF.